Listed here are 13 T cell receptor beta chains from one sample, sequenced in a study of TIL therapy for anti-PD-1-resistant metastatic lung cancer. The time point is: pre-treatment sample, taken before nivolumab and TIL therapy. This was the immunoSEQ v3 assay. The data were produced by immunoSEQ multiplex PCR, yet TCRdb's version contains in-frame clones alone and is incomplete. This table has approximately 57,000 clones, around four fifths appearing once. The sample consisted of blood, taken at baseline. The receptor set was obtained from a person aged 25 to 79 with non-small cell lung cancer.

The chain joins TRBV7-6 to TRBJ2-7, with 7 bases identical to TRBD2. The CDR3 extends over 15 amino acids. CDR1 and CDR2 from the germline V gene are SGHVS and FNYEAQ. Trimming removed 1 base from V and 0 bases from J; junction bases left unmatched: 3. CDR3 sequence reads: CASSLEASGSYEQYF. The CDR3 DNA follows: TGTGCCAGCAGCTTAGAAGCTAGCGGCTCCTACGAGCAGTACTTC.

The rearrangement uses TRBV3-1 (or the pseudogene TRBV3-2) and TRBJ2-7, with TRBD2 matching 7 bases. This CDR3 has 14 residues. V shed 5 bases and J 3 bases; nucleotides not matched to a gene: 7. The germline V gene encodes CDR1 LGHDT and CDR2 YNNKEL (reference sequence). This CDR3 reads CASSSRTSIYEQYF. The CDR3 DNA is TGTGCCAGCAGCTCCAGGACTAGTATCTACGAGCAGTACTTC.

Written as DNA, the CDR3 is TGTGCCAGCAGTAAATACCGGGATCCACCCAAAAACATTCAGTACTTC. This encodes CASSKYRDPPKNIQYF. This chain joins TRBV7-2 and TRBJ2-4; tentative D call: TRBD2 (5 bases). V dropped 6 bases and J dropped 2 bases, with 17 bases sitting between them. The CDR3 is made up of 16 amino acids. Looked up from germline, CDR1 is SGHTA and CDR2 is FQGNSA.

This sequence joins TRBV11-2 and TRBJ2-1; 7 nucleotides align to TRBD2. This CDR3 has 13 amino acids. Losses at the gene ends were 5 bases for V and 7 bases for J; bases not matched to a gene: 5. Germline CDR1 and CDR2: SGHAT and FQNNGV. The CDR3 spells CASSPAGRNEQFF. CDR3 sequence (DNA): TGTGCCAGCAGCCCAGCGGGACGGAATGAGCAGTTCTTC.

This rearrangement joins TRBV30 to TRBJ1-5; maybe TRBD1 (6 bases). V lost 5 bases and J 1 base, leaving 12 bases between the germline ends. The CDR3 loop spans 14 amino acids. The germline V gene encodes CDR1 GTSNPN and CDR2 SVGIG (reference sequence). CDR3 DNA sequence: TGTGCCTGGTCCCGGGACATAAGCAATCAGCCCCAGCATTTT. Residues: CAWSRDISNQPQHF.

This chain uses TRBV5-8 with TRBJ2-5; the match to TRBD2 covers 9 bases. The CDR3 is 16 residues long. The germline V gene encodes CDR1 SGHTS and CDR2 YDEGEE. J gave up 4 bases and V 4 bases, and 11 bases lay outside the gene matches. CDR3 nucleotide sequence: TGTGCCAGCAGCGATAGCGGGAGTGGTGTCGGAGAGACCCAGTACTTC. It yields the protein CASSDSGSGVGETQYF.

A note on this clone: The junction departs from the called germline gene at one end, perhaps through a read error. The chain has TRBV12-3 or TRBV12-4 and TRBJ2-3; D unclear. This CDR3 is built from 12 residues. The CDR3 nucleotides are TGTGCCAGCAGTTTATTTAACCTGGGTCCCTCCTTT. Its protein product is CASSLFNLGPSF.

This chain joins TRBV30 and TRBJ2-5; possibly TRBD2 for D (5 bases). V was cut by 4 bases and J by 6 bases, with 18 bases left in between. This CDR3 has 14 residues. In germline, CDR1 is GTSNPN, CDR2 SVGIG (reference sequence). CDR3 coding DNA: TGTGCCTGGAACCTAGCCGGAGGCGGAAAGACCCAGTACTTC. It translates to CAWNLAGGGKTQYF.

This clone occurred once. This chain links TRBV12-3 or TRBV12-4 with TRBJ2-7; D is undetermined. V was cut by 6 bases and J by 3 bases, with 12 bases left in between. The CDR3 extends over 13 amino acids. The CDR3 coding sequence is TGTGCCAGCAGCCTTATATGGGGCTACGAGCAGTACTTC. It yields the protein CASSLIWGYEQYF.

The rearrangement uses TRBV28 and TRBJ2-2; D possibly corresponds to TRBD2 (6 bases). Germline V gene sequence: CDR1 MDHEN, CDR2 SYDVKM. The germline V and J ends were trimmed by 6 bases and 8 bases, with 22 bases remaining between them. The CDR3 extends over 16 amino acids. The CDR3 DNA reads TGTGCCAGCAGCTCCGCCGGGGGTGGGGAACTAGGGGAGCTGTTTTTT. It codes for CASSSAGGGELGELFF.

This CDR3 reads CASSQHLNRETEAFF. As DNA, the CDR3 is TGCGCCAGCAGCCAACACCTTAACCGGGAAACTGAAGCTTTCTTT. V usage is TRBV4-3 and J usage is TRBJ1-1; no firm D call. The CDR3 spans 15 residues. Germline-derived CDR1 and CDR2 are LGHNA and YSLEER. Trimming pared 2 bases from V and 5 bases from J, leaving 15 bases between.

This rearrangement joins TRBV12-3 or TRBV12-4 to TRBJ1-1; D not certain. This CDR3 has 11 amino acids. The ends were cut back, 10 bases at V and 3 bases at J, with 9 bases in the middle. CDR3 loop: CATKRDTEAFF. In DNA, the CDR3 is TGTGCCACCAAGAGGGACACTGAAGCTTTCTTT.

In its sample, this clone was seen a few times. The chain has TRBV5-1 and TRBJ2-5; 7 nucleotides line up with TRBD2. The CDR3 spans 16 residues. From germline, CDR1 is SGHRS and CDR2 YFSETQ. Germline trimming cut 2 bases from V and 1 base from J; bases unmatched to any gene: 8. DNA of the CDR3: TGCGCCAGCAGCTTCGGATCGCTAGCGGCCCAAGAGACCCAGTACTTC. Its translation: CASSFGSLAAQETQYF.